This T cell receptor beta chain was recorded in a study of cytomegalovirus exposure and HLA in healthy donors. Across the study: Earlier, approximately 180 million T cells were analyzed, and more than 100 million unique TCR beta sequences were found among them.

V was pared by 3 bases and J by 4 bases, with 3 bases of the junction left unmatched. Germline V lookup: CDR1 MDHEN, CDR2 SYDVKM. The CDR3 runs 14 residues. PCR involved 60 Vbeta and 13 Jbeta primers. TCRdb keeps only in-frame clones here, not all; method: immunoSEQ multiplex PCR. The sample contains 110,000 or so clones, less than 80% of which appear only once. The receptor was isolated from a young man in good health and CMV-seronegative. Sequenced: PBMCs. This chain joins TRBV28 and TRBJ1-2, with 9 positions matching TRBD1. The CDR3: CASSFGTGIYGYTF. The CDR3 DNA reads as TGTGCCAGCAGTTTCGGGACAGGGATCTATGGCTACACCTTC.